The 32 T cell receptor beta chains below were found in one sample sequenced in a study of blood T cell repertoires in COVID-19. Clones were sequenced by immunoSEQ multiplex PCR, and TCRdb holds only the in-frame ones, with some missing. Of 150,000 to 200,000 clones listed, roughly 90% are singletons. Sequenced sample: peripheral blood. The receptors shown here come from a woman between 45 and 60 years old with acute or convalescent COVID-19.

Remarks on this clone: The same CDR3 also results from other DNA sequences found in this sample. The gene calls are TRBV7-2 and TRBJ1-5; 9 nucleotides align to TRBD1. This CDR3 is 14 amino acids long. Losses at the gene ends were 5 bases for V and 4 bases for J; bases not matched to a gene: 3. Germline CDR1 is SGHTA and CDR2 is FQGNSA. The CDR3 sequence: CASSLDRGNQPQHF. As DNA, the CDR3 is TGTGCCAGCAGCCTGGACAGGGGTAATCAGCCCCAGCATTTT.

J is TRBJ1-2 and V is TRBV30, with a possible D match to TRBD1 (6 bases). The CDR3 consists of 13 residues. Germline V gene data show CDR1 as GTSNPN and CDR2 as SVGIG (reference sequence). V lost 3 bases and J lost 8, with 16 bases in between. Here the CDR3 DNA reads TGTGCCTGGAGGTCTGACAGGCCCGCGGGCTACACCTTC. It is translated as CAWRSDRPAGYTF.

This clone was seen only once. V gene TRBV19 combines with J gene TRBJ1-1; 7 bases agree with TRBD1. Losses at the gene ends were 6 bases for V and 0 bases for J; bases not matched to a gene: 7. CDR1 is LNHDA, CDR2 SQIVND, per germline (reference sequence). The CDR3 has 15 residues. This CDR3 is CASSRDSLMNTEAFF. In DNA form, the CDR3 reads TGTGCCAGTAGCCGGGACAGTCTCATGAACACTGAAGCTTTCTTT.

A few counts support this clone. The chain combines TRBV7-2 with TRBJ1-1, with a weak D call TRBD1 (6 bases). This CDR3 is 14 amino acids long. V lost 6 bases to trimming and J lost 3 bases, with 14 bases between them. Germline V gives CDR1 SGHTA, CDR2 FQGNSA. The CDR3 bases are TGTGCCAGCAGACCCGCAGGGGATCACACTGAAGCTTTCTTT. As protein: CASRPAGDHTEAFF.

The chain has TRBV14 and TRBJ2-5; 9 bases fit TRBD1. The trim removed 4 bases at V and 2 bases at J, leaving 5 bases unmatched. CDR1 SGHDN and CDR2 FVKESK come from the germline V gene. This CDR3 region has 15 residues. CDR3 amino acids: CASSPRTGAQETQYF. The CDR3 DNA is TGTGCCAGCAGCCCGAGGACAGGGGCGCAAGAGACCCAGTACTTC.

This chain links TRBV19 with TRBJ2-7; TRBD2 matches 13 bases. CDR1 is LNHDA and CDR2 is SQIVND in the germline V gene (reference sequence). This CDR3 has 15 residues. V lost 5 bases to trimming and J lost 4 bases; unmatched junction nucleotides: 5. DNA for the CDR3: TGTGCCAGTAGTTCCGGGACTAGCGGGAAGTACGAGCAGTACTTC. Translation gives CASSSGTSGKYEQYF.

The chain links TRBV5-1 to TRBJ1-2, with D uncertain. V shed 6 bases and J shed 5 bases, with 8 bases lying between them. This CDR3 has 11 residues. Germline V gene lookup returns CDR1 SGHRS and CDR2 YFSETQ. This CDR3 reads CASTSGYGYTF. In DNA form, the CDR3 reads TGCGCCAGCACGTCGGGGTATGGCTACACCTTC.

V and J are TRBV5-8 and TRBJ2-2, with D perhaps TRBD2 (5 bases). The CDR3 runs 17 residues. Germline lookup yields CDR1 SGHTS and CDR2 YDEGEE. Deletions cut 4 bases from V and 1 base from J, with 17 bases between. The CDR3: CASSLGVDSRNTGELFF. The CDR3 nucleotides are TGTGCCAGCAGCCTGGGAGTCGATAGCAGGAACACCGGGGAGCTGTTTTTT.

The chain recombines TRBV19 with TRBJ2-1; weak D call: TRBD2 (6 bases). The CDR3 contains 16 residues. CDR1 and CDR2 (germline): LNHDA, SQIVND (reference sequence). V was clipped by 6 bases and J by 0 bases, with 15 bases between them. CDR3 protein: CASSYGGASSYNEQFF. The CDR3 nucleotides read TGTGCCAGTAGCTACGGGGGTGCCAGCTCCTACAATGAGCAGTTCTTC.

This chain connects TRBV18 to TRBJ1-5; D gene ambiguous. CDR3 length: 14 residues. Trimming pared 6 bases from V and 4 bases from J, leaving 13 bases between. Per the germline V gene, CDR1 is KGHSH and CDR2 is LQKENI. The DNA for the CDR3 is TGTGCCAGCTCTCCCGAACAGAATAATCAGCCCCAGCATTTT. Its protein product is CASSPEQNNQPQHF.

The chain recombines TRBV3-1 (or the pseudogene TRBV3-2) with TRBJ2-4, with TRBD1 as a possible D gene (6 bases). Germline V lookup: CDR1 LGHDT, CDR2 YNNKEL (reference sequence). The CDR3 has 14 amino acids. V shed 5 bases and J shed 5 bases, with 13 bases lying between them. Here the CDR3 DNA reads TGTGCCAGCAGCTTCGTATCAGGGGAAAACATTCAGTACTTC. Translated: CASSFVSGENIQYF.

V and J are TRBV30 and TRBJ1-2, with a weak D call TRBD1 (5 bases). The CDR3 contains 14 residues. V lost 1 base and J lost 4, with 13 bases in between. The V gene's germline CDR1 is GTSNPN and CDR2 SVGIG (reference sequence). DNA for the CDR3: TGTGCCTGGAGTGGCCAGACAGTCCTCTATGGCTACACCTTC. This gives the protein CAWSGQTVLYGYTF. Looking up the rest from reference TRBV30 and TRBJ1-2 gives the full variable domain: SQTIHQWPATLVQPVGSPLSLECTVEGTSNPNLYWYRQAAGRGLQLLFYSVGIGQISSEVPQNLSASRPQDRQFILSSKKLLLSDSGFYLCAWSGQTVLYGYTFGSGTRLTVV.

The table lists this clone with a count of one. The chain joins TRBV4-3 to TRBJ1-1; a weak D match, TRBD1 (5 bases). V was shortened by 1 base and J by 0 bases, with 18 bases between the two germline ends. Germline CDR1 reads LGHNA; CDR2 reads YSLEER. CDR3 length: 18 amino acids. DNA for the CDR3: TGCGCCAGCAGCCAAGTACAGGTTGGCCCCTCCATGAACACTGAAGCTTTCTTT. Translating it yields CASSQVQVGPSMNTEAFF.

This clone was detected only a few times. Written as DNA, the CDR3 is TGTGCCAGCAGCGTAGCGGGACAGGGCTACGAGCAGTACTTC. This sequence encodes CASSVAGQGYEQYF. The rearrangement joins TRBV9 to TRBJ2-7, with TRBD1 matching 9 bases. The CDR3 is 14 amino acids. Germline V gene data show CDR1 as SGDLS and CDR2 as YYNGEE. Germline trimming cut 0 bases from V and 3 bases from J; bases unmatched to any gene: 1.

This sequence joins TRBV11-3 and TRBJ1-2; 9 nucleotides match TRBD1. V shed 5 bases and J 4 bases; nucleotides not matched to a gene: 5. Per the germline V gene, CDR1 is SGHNT and CDR2 is YENEEA. The CDR3 extends over 14 amino acids. In DNA form, the CDR3 reads TGTGCCAGCAGCCCAAGACAGGGGGGCTATGGCTACACCTTC. It translates to CASSPRQGGYGYTF.

This chain uses TRBV30 with TRBJ1-1; D possibly corresponds to TRBD1 (6 bases). CDR1 and CDR2 (germline): GTSNPN, SVGIG (reference sequence). V was cut by 4 bases and J by 4 bases, with 10 bases left in between. CDR3 size: 12 residues. This chain's CDR3 is CAWTTGFTEAFF. The CDR3 DNA is TGTGCCTGGACTACAGGGTTCACTGAAGCTTTCTTT.

This rearrangement joins TRBV30 to TRBJ1-4; 8 nucleotides align to TRBD1. The V gene's germline CDR1 is GTSNPN and CDR2 SVGIG (reference sequence). V lost 7 bases and J lost 5; bases outside the gene matches: 9. The CDR3 contains 14 residues. CDR3 in DNA: TGTGCCTTTTTAGGACAGGGTAAGAATGAAAAACTGTTTTTT. Translation gives CAFLGQGKNEKLFF.

The V and J genes are TRBV3-1 (or the pseudogene TRBV3-2) and TRBJ2-3, with 8 nucleotides matching TRBD1. The V and J ends lost 8 bases and 4 bases, in that order; junction bases with no gene match: 8. The CDR3 is 14 amino acids. In germline, CDR1 is LGHDT, CDR2 YNNKEL (reference sequence). The CDR3 DNA follows: TGTGCCAGCCCAGAGCAGGGGGCGGCAGATACGCAGTATTTT. Amino acid sequence: CASPEQGAADTQYF.

This chain links TRBV19 with TRBJ2-1; TRBD1 might be the D (6 bases). The CDR3 has 14 residues. V shed 8 bases and J shed 5 bases, with 16 bases lying between them. CDR1 and CDR2 from the germline V gene are LNHDA and SQIVND (reference sequence). The CDR3 sequence is CASLLGGGNNEQFF. The CDR3 DNA sequence: TGTGCCAGTTTATTAGGGGGTGGCAACAATGAGCAGTTCTTC.

The rearrangement joins TRBV19 to TRBJ1-1; tentatively, D is TRBD1 (5 bases). This CDR3 has 12 residues. CDR1 is LNHDA and CDR2 is SQIVND in the germline V gene (reference sequence). Trimming removed 1 base from V and 5 bases from J, with 5 bases in between. The CDR3 spells CASSIGTTEAFF. The CDR3 DNA reads as TGTGCCAGTAGTATAGGGACAACTGAAGCTTTCTTT.

This chain joins TRBV6-5 and TRBJ2-7; D gene ambiguous. V was clipped by 4 bases and J by 5 bases, with 12 bases between them. Germline values: CDR1 MNHEY, CDR2 SVGAGI. The CDR3 sequence is 13 residues long. CDR3 sequence reads: CASSSINRDEQYF. The CDR3 nucleotides read TGTGCCAGCAGTTCAATCAATCGAGACGAGCAGTACTTC.

V gene TRBV10-2 combines with J gene TRBJ1-2; D not resolved. This CDR3 is built from 14 residues. Per the germline V gene, CDR1 is WSHSY and CDR2 is SAAADI. V was cut by 2 bases and J by 1 base, with 8 bases left in between. CDR3 sequence (DNA): TGCGCCAGCAGTGAGCCCACACGTAACTATGGCTACACCTTC. Its translation: CASSEPTRNYGYTF.

In nucleotides, the CDR3 is TGTGCCAGCAGCTTAGGTACAGGGCTACGTGCTTTCTTT. Translating it yields CASSLGTGLRAFF. The genes are TRBV7-2 and TRBJ1-1; perhaps TRBD1 as D (6 bases). The V gene lost 1 base and the J gene lost 11 bases, with 14 bases spanning the gap. Per the germline V gene, CDR1 is SGHTA and CDR2 is FQGNSA. The CDR3 is made up of 13 amino acids.

The rearrangement joins TRBV12-1 to TRBJ2-2; the table's D gene call, TRBD2, was not cross checked with the DNA. TRBV12-1 is recorded as a pseudogene. This CDR3 spans 12 amino acids. As DNA, the CDR3 is TGTGCCAGCAAGCCCATTTCCGGGGAGCTGTTTTTT. It codes for CASKPISGELFF.

About this clone itself: Distinct nucleotide sequences in the sample also encode this CDR3. This chain joins TRBV6-5 and TRBJ2-2; D is possibly TRBD2 (5 bases). The CDR3 length is 14 residues. Germline values: CDR1 MNHEY, CDR2 SVGAGI. V was clipped by 6 bases and J by 11 bases, with 19 bases between them. CDR3 protein: CASRGRESGGELFF. In nucleotides, the CDR3 is TGTGCCAGCAGGGGGAGAGAATCGGGCGGAGAGCTGTTTTTT.

This sequence joins TRBV25-1 and TRBJ2-1, with 8 bases identical to TRBD1. The length of the CDR3 is 14 residues. After removal of 6 bases from V and 3 bases from J, the junction contained 4 bases not matched to a gene. From germline, CDR1 is MGHDK and CDR2 SYGVNS. The CDR3 DNA reads as TGTGCCAGCAGGCAGGGGGCGAACTACAATGAGCAGTTCTTC. Protein product: CASRQGANYNEQFF.

This clone showed up just once. The chain employs TRBV30 and TRBJ2-2; 8 bases are a match to TRBD2. Trimming took 5 bases from V and 4 from J; bases not matched to a gene: 12. CDR1 is GTSNPN and CDR2 is SVGIG in the germline V gene (reference sequence). There are 16 residues in the CDR3. CDR3 DNA sequence: TGTGCCTGGGAGGTGGAGAGCGGGGGACCCACCGGGGAGCTGTTTTTT. Amino acids: CAWEVESGGPTGELFF.

The chain links TRBV30 to TRBJ2-7, with 7 bases fitting TRBD2. Germline lookup yields CDR1 GTSNPN and CDR2 SVGIG (reference sequence). The trim removed 0 bases at V and 5 bases at J, leaving 10 bases unmatched. This CDR3 spans 15 amino acids. CDR3 nucleotide sequence: TGTGCCTGGAGTGTGATGGCTAGCGGATTAAACGAGCAGTACTTC. This translates into CAWSVMASGLNEQYF.

The J gene is TRBJ1-4, the V gene TRBV29-1; D is ambiguous. The CDR3 totals 15 residues. Germline V gene sequence: CDR1 SQVTM, CDR2 ANQGSEA. The V end lost 4 bases, the J end lost 0 bases, and 12 bases lay between the germline ends. The CDR3 here is CSVVLTSATNEKLFF. The CDR3 DNA sequence: TGCAGCGTTGTCTTAACCAGCGCAACTAATGAAAAACTGTTTTTT.

In this sample, this clone turned up once. The V gene is TRBV6-5, the J gene TRBJ2-3; 8 bases align to TRBD2. Germline V gives CDR1 MNHEY, CDR2 SVGAGI. The CDR3 consists of 14 residues. Trimming removed 6 bases from V and 4 bases from J; junction bases left unmatched: 6. The CDR3 here is CASRGLAEPDTQYF. The CDR3 DNA reads as TGTGCCAGCAGAGGACTAGCAGAACCAGATACGCAGTATTTT.

The J gene is TRBJ2-5, the V gene TRBV5-1; 13 nucleotides align to TRBD2. V lost 4 bases to trimming and J lost 3 bases; unmatched junction nucleotides: 6. Germline loops: CDR1 SGHRS, CDR2 YFSETQ. This CDR3 comprises 16 residues. CDR3: CASSPGTSGNKETQYF. Here the CDR3 DNA reads TGCGCCAGCAGCCCCGGGACTAGCGGGAACAAAGAGACCCAGTACTTC.

The chain employs TRBV11-3 and TRBJ2-1; D is unresolved. Germline V lookup: CDR1 SGHNT, CDR2 YENEEA. Trimming took 6 bases from V and 7 from J, leaving 7 bases between them. The length of the CDR3 is 11 residues. This chain's CDR3 is CASSRRNEQFF. CDR3 DNA sequence: TGTGCCAGCAGTCGCCGGAATGAGCAGTTCTTC.